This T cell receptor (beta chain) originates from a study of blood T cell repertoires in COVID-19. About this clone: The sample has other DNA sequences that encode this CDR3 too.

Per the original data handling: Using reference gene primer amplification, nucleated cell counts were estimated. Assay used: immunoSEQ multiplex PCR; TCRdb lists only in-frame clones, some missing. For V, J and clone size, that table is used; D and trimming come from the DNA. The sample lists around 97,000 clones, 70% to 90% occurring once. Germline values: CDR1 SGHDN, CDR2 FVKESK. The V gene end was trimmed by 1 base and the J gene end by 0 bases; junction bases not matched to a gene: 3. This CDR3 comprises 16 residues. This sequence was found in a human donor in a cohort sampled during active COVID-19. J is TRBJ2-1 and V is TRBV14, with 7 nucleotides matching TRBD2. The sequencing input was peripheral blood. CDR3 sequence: CASSQVAGSSYNEQFF. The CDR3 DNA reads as TGTGCCAGCAGCCAAGTAGCGGGCAGCTCCTACAATGAGCAGTTCTTC.